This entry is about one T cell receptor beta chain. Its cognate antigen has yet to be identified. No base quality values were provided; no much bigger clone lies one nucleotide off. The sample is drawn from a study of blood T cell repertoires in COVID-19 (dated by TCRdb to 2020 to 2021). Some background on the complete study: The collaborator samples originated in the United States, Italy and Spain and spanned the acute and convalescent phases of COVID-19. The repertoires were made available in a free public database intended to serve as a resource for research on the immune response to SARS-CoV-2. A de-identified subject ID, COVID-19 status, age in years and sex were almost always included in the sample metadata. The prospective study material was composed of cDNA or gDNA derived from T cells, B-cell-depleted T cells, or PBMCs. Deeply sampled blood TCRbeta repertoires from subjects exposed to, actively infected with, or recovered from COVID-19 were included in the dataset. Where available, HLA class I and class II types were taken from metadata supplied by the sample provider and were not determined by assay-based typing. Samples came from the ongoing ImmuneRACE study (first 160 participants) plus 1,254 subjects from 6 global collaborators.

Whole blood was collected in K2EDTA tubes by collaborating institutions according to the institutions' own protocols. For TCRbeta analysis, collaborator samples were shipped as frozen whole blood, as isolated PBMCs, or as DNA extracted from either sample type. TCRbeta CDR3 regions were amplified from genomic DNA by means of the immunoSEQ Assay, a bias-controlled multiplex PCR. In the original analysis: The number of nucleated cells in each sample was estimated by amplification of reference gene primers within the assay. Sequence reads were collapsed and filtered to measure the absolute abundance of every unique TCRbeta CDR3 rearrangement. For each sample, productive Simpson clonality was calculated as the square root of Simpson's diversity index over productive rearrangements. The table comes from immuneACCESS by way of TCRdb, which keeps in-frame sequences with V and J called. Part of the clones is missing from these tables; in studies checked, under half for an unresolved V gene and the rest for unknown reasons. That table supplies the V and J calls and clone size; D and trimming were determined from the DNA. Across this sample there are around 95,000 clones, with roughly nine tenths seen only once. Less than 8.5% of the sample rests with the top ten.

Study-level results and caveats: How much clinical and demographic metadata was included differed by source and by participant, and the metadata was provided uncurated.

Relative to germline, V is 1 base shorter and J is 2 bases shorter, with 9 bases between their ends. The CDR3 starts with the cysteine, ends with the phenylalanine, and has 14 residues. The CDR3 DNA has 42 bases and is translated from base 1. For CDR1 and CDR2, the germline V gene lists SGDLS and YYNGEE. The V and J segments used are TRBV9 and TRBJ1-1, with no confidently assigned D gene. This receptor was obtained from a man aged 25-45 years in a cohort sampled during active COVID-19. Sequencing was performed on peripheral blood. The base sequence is TGTGCCAGCAGCGTACTAGGCAGTAACACTGAAGCTTTCTTT. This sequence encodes CASSVLGSNTEAFF.